These 5 T cell receptor beta chains were all obtained from the same sample, sequenced in a study of T cell responses to AZD1222 COVID-19 vaccine. Sequencing used immunoSEQ multiplex PCR; TCRdb keeps in-frame clones, though not all of them. The sample carries over 100,000 clones, around 90% recorded once. Material: peripheral blood, obtained 28 days after the second AZD1222 dose. These receptors were obtained from an adult who received the AZD1222 COVID-19 vaccine.

This chain links TRBV7-6 with TRBJ1-4; maybe TRBD1 (6 bases). CDR1 and CDR2 from the germline V gene are SGHVS and FNYEAQ. The CDR3 extends over 15 amino acids. Trimming took 3 bases from V and 7 from J, leaving 15 bases between them. Written as DNA, the CDR3 is TGTGCCAGCAGCTTCCCAGGGGACGCGGGTGAAAAACTGTTTTTT. It specifies CASSFPGDAGEKLFF.

J is TRBJ1-2 and V is TRBV2; TRBD1 aligns across 9 bases. This CDR3 is 14 amino acids long. J gave up 4 bases and V 6 bases, and 6 bases lay outside the gene matches. Germline CDR1 SNHLY, CDR2 FYNNEI. The CDR3: CASSGDRAPYGYTF. CDR3 bases: TGTGCCAGCAGCGGGGACAGGGCTCCCTATGGCTACACCTTC.

The chain links TRBV18 to TRBJ1-5; D call uncertain. The ends were cut back, 1 base at V and 9 bases at J, with 10 bases in the middle. Per germline, CDR1 KGHSH and CDR2 LQKENI. The CDR3 runs 13 residues. CDR3 region: CASSPQRARPQHF. In nucleotides, the CDR3 is TGTGCCAGCTCACCACAGCGTGCGCGGCCCCAGCATTTT.

The chain links TRBV29-1 to TRBJ2-5; the D is unclear. The CDR3 is made up of 11 amino acids. Germline CDR1 SQVTM, CDR2 ANQGSEA. As DNA, the CDR3 is TGCAGGGGGATCGAGCAAGAGACCCAGTACTTC. It is translated as CRGIEQETQYF.

The sample holds one count of this clone. This chain connects TRBV5-6 to TRBJ1-6, with D tentatively TRBD1 (6 bases). The CDR3 totals 17 residues. Germline V gene data show CDR1 as SGHDT and CDR2 as YYEEEE. V lost 1 base and J 0 bases, leaving 11 bases between the germline ends. The DNA of the CDR3 is TGTGCCAGCAGCTTGTCTTCGGACAGCTCCTATAATTCACCCCTCCACTTT. Translation gives CASSLSSDSSYNSPLHF.